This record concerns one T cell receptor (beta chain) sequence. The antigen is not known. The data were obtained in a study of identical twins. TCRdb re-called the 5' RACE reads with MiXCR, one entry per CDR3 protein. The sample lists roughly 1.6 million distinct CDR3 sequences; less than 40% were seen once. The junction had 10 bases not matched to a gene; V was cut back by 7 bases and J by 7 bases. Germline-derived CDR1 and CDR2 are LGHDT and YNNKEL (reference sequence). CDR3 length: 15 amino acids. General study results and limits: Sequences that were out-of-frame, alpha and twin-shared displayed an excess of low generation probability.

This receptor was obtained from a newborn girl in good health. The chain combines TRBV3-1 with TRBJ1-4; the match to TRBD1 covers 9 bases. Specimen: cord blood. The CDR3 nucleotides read TGTGCCAGCACAATACGGCCGGGACAGGGTGAAAAACTGTTTTTT. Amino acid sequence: CASTIRPGQGEKLFF.